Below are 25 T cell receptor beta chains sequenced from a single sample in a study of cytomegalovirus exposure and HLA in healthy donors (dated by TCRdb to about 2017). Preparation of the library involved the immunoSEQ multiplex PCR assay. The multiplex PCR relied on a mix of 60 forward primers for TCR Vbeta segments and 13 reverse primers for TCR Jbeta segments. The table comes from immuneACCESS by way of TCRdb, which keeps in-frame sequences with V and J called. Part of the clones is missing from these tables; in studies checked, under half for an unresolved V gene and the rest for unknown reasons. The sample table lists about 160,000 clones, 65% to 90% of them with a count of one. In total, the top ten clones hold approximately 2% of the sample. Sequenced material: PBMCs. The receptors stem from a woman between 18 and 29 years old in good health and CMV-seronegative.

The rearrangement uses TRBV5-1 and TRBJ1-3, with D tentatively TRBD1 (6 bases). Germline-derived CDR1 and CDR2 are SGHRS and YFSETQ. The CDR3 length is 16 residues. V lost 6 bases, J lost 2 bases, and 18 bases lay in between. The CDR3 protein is CASTDPSKGAGNTIYF. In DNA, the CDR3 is TGCGCCAGCACCGACCCCTCCAAGGGGGCTGGAAACACCATATATTTT.

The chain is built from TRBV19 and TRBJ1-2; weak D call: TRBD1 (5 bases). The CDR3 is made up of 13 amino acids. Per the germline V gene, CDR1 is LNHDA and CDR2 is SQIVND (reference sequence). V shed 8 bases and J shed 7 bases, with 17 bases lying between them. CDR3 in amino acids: CASGRSRVFGYTF. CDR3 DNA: TGTGCCAGTGGTCGGAGCAGGGTCTTTGGCTACACCTTC.

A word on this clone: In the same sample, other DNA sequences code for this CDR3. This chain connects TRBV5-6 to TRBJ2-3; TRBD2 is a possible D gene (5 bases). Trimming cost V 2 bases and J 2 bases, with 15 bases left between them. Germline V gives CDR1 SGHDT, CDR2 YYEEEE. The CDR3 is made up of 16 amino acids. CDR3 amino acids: CASSFRVRLLTDTQYF. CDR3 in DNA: TGTGCCAGCAGCTTTAGGGTGAGACTACTCACAGATACGCAGTATTTT.

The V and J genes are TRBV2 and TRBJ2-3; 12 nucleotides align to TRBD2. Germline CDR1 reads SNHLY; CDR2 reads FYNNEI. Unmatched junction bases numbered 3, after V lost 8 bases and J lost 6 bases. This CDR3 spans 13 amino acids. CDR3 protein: CASLLAGGDTQYF. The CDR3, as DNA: TGTGCCAGCCTTCTAGCGGGAGGGGATACGCAGTATTTT.

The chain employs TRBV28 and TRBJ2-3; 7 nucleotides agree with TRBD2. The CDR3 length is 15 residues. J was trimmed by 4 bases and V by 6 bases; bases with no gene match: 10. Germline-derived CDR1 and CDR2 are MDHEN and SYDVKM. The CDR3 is CASSSATSSSDTQYF. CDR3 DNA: TGTGCCAGCAGCTCAGCGACTAGCTCATCAGATACGCAGTATTTT.

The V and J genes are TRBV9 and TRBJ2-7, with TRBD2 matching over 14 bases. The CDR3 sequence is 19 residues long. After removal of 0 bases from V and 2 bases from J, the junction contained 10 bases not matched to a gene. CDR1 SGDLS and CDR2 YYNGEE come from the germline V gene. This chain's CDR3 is CASSVGVGTSGSVAYEQYF. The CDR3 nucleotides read TGTGCCAGCAGCGTAGGTGTTGGGACTAGCGGGAGTGTGGCCTACGAGCAGTACTTC. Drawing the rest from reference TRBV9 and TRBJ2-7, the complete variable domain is DSGVTQTPKHLITATGQRVTLRCSPRSGDLSVYWYQQSLDQGLQFLIQYYNGEERAKGNILERFSAQQFPDLHSELNLSSLELGDSALYFCASSVGVGTSGSVAYEQYFGPGTRLTVT.

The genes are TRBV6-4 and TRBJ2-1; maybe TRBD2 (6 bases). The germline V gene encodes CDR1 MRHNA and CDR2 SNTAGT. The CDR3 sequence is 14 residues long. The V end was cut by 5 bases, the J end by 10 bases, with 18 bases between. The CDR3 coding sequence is TGTGCCAGCAGTCAATTCTTAGCGGACCCGGAGCAGTTCTTC. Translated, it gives CASSQFLADPEQFF.

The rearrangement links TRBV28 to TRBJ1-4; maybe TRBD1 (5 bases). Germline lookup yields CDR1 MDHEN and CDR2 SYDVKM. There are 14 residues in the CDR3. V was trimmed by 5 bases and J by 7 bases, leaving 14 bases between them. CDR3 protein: CASSPLGHREKLFF. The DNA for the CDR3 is TGTGCCAGCAGTCCGTTAGGACACCGTGAAAAACTGTTTTTT. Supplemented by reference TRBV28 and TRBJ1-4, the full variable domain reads DVKVTQSSRYLVKRTGEKVFLECVQDMDHENMFWYRQDPGLGLRLIYFSYDVKMKEKGDIPEGYSVSREKKERFSLILESASTNQTSMYLCASSPLGHREKLFFGSGTQLSVL.

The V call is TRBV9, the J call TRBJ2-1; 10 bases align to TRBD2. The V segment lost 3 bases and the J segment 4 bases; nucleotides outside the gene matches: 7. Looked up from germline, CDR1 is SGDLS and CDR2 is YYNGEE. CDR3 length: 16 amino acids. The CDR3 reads CASSGGGLAVYNEQFF. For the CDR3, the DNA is TGTGCCAGCAGCGGGGGAGGACTAGCGGTTTACAATGAGCAGTTCTTC.

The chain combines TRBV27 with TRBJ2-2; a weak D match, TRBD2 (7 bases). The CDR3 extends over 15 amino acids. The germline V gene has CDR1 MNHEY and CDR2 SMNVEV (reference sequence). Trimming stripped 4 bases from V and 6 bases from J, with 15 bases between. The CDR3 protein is CASSWYREGAGELFF. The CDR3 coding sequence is TGTGCCAGCAGTTGGTATAGGGAGGGGGCCGGGGAGCTGTTTTTT.

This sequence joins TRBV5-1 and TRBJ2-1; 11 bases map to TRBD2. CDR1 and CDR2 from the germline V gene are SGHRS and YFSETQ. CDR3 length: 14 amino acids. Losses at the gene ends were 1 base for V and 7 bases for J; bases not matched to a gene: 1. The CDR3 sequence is CASSLPSGGNEQFF. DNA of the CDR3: TGCGCCAGCAGCTTGCCTAGCGGGGGGAATGAGCAGTTCTTC.

The CDR3, as DNA: TGTGCCAGCAGTCCCAGCCAGGGGCCCATGAACACTGAAGCTTTCTTT. This sequence encodes CASSPSQGPMNTEAFF. This chain joins TRBV27 and TRBJ1-1; D is perhaps TRBD1 (6 bases). Germline CDR1 reads MNHEY; CDR2 reads SMNVEV (reference sequence). V was trimmed by 5 bases and J by 0 bases, leaving 16 bases between them. This CDR3 is 16 amino acids long.

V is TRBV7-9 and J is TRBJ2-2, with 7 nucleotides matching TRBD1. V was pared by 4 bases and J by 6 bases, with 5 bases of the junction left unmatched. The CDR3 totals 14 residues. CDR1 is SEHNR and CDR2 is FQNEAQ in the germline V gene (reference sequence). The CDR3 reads CASSSVTGAGELFF. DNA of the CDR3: TGTGCCAGCAGCTCCGTAACAGGGGCCGGGGAGCTGTTTTTT. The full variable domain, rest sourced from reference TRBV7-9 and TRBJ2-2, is DTGVSQNPRHKITKRGQNVTFRCDPISEHNRLYWYRQTLGQGPEFLTYFQNEAQLEKSRLLSDRFSAERPKGSFSTLEIQRTEQGDSAMYLCASSSVTGAGELFFGEGSRLTVL.

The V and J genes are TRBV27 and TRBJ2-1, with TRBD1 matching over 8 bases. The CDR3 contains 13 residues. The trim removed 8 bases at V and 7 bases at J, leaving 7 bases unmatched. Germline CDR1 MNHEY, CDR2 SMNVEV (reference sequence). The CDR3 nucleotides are TGTGCCAGCCGGACCGGGACAGGTAATGAGCAGTTCTTC. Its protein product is CASRTGTGNEQFF.

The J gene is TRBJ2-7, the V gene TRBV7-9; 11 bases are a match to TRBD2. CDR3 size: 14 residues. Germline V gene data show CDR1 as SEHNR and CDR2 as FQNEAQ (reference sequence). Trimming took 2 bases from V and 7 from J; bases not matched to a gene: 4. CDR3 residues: CASSLTSGGLEQYF. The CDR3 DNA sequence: TGTGCCAGCAGCTTAACTAGCGGGGGACTAGAGCAGTACTTC.

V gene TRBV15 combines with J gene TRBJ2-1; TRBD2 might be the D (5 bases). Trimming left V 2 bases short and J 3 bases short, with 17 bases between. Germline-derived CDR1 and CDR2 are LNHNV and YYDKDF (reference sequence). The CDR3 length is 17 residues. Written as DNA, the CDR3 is TGTGCCACCAGCAGATCCCTTATGGGAGCCTTCTACAATGAGCAGTTCTTC. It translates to CATSRSLMGAFYNEQFF.

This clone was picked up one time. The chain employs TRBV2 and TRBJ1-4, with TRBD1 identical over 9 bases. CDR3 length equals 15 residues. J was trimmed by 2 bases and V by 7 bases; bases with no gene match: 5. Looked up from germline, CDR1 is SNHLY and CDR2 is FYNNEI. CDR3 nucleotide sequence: TGTGCCAGCACGTACAGGGGGCTCACTAATGAAAAACTGTTTTTT. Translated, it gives CASTYRGLTNEKLFF.

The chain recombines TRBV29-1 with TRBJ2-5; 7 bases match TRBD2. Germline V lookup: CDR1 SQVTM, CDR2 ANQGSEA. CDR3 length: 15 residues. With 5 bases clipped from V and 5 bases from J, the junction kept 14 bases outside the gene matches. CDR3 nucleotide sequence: TGCAGCGTTCCCTCGGCGGGGGACTCCAGGGAGACCCAGTACTTC. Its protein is CSVPSAGDSRETQYF.

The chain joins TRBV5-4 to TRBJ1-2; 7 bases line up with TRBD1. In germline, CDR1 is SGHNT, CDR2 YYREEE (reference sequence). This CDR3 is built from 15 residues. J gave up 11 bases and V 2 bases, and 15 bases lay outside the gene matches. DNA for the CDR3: TGTGCCAGCAGCTTCCCAGGGGGTGTTAACAGAGCGTACACCTTC. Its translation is CASSFPGGVNRAYTF.

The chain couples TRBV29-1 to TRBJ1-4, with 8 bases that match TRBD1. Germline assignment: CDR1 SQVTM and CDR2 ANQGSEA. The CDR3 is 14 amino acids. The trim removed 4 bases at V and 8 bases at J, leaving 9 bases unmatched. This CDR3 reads CSVGRTGSGEKLFF. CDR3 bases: TGCAGCGTTGGCAGGACAGGGTCCGGCGAAAAACTGTTTTTT.

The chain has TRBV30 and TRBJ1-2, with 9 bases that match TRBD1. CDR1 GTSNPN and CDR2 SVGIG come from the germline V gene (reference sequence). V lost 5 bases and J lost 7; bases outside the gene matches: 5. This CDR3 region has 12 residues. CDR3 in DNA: TGTGCCTGGGGAAAGACAGGGGGTGGCTACACCTTC. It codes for CAWGKTGGGYTF.

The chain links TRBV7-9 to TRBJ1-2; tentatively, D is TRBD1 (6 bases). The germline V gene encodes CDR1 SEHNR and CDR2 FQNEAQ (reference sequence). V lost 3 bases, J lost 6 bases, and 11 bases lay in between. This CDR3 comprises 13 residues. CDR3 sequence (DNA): TGTGCCAGCAGCTTGGGGGCCGGGGATGGCTACACCTTC. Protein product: CASSLGAGDGYTF.

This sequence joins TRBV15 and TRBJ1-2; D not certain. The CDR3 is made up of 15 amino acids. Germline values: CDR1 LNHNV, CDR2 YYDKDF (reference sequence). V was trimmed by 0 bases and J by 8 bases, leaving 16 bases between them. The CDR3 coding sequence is TGTGCCACCAGCAGAGATGGGCGGGAGAATAAGGGCTACACCTTC. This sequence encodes CATSRDGRENKGYTF.

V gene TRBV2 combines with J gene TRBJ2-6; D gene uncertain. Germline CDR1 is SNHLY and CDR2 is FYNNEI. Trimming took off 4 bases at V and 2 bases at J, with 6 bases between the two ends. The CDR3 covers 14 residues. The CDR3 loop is CASSGSAGANVLTF. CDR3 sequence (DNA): TGTGCCAGCAGTGGGAGTGCTGGGGCCAACGTCCTGACTTTC.

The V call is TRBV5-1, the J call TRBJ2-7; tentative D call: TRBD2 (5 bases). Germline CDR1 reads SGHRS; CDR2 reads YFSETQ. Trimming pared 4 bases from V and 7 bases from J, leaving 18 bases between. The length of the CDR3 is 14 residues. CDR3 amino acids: CASSLWEGPGEQYF. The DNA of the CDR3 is TGCGCCAGCAGCCTTTGGGAAGGGCCGGGGGAGCAGTACTTC.